The following is a TCR beta chain sequence with its context. The sample holds many counts of this clonotype. What antigen it recognizes has not been identified. No per-base quality is available; no much larger clone lies one base away. Library generation was performed with PCR. Sequencing relied on an Illumina HiSeq 4000. Bulk TCR libraries were made following a previously described method, with the TCR primers given in Table S5. Purification of total RNA was performed with the Qiagen AllPrep DNA/RNA kit. Before any analysis, reads coming from multiple sequencing runs of the same library were combined into one pool. The source study handled its data this way. Only reads with exact TCR constant sequence were kept, trimmed to 150 nt, and grouped by their 12-nt molecular barcodes. Reads inside each barcode group were sub-clustered using a 15% Levenshtein threshold, and a quality-weighted consensus sequence was constructed for each RNA molecule. Non-functional sequences were discarded, and so were lower-count sequences lying one edit away from another sequence. Based on a fit of two negative binomial distributions, barcode sub-clusters having less than 20% of the maximum read count were discarded. In TCRdb, the public reads were trimmed at Q25 with fastp and aligned with MiXCR, with productive beta chains retained. Records with the same CDR3 protein are collapsed into one entry carrying the most frequent genes and DNA. The V and J calls follow TCRdb's processing rather than the paper's. This sample is represented by some 70,000 distinct CDR3 sequences; over 15% of them were singletons. The ten most abundant clones make up about 1.5% of the sample.

The sample is drawn from a study of molecular identifiers for immune sequencing clone quantification (dated by TCRdb to the late 2010s). With regard to the full study: In a replicate experiment, RNA from roughly 21,000 or 96,000 naive CD8 T cells was split into five aliquots, four of which were sequenced. This methods study benchmarked molecular-identifier clustering-based TCR repertoire sequencing (MIDCIRS) and TCR RNA copy counting, using CD8 T cells to do so. What the work shows at the level of the full study, not this receptor alone: Modeling indicated around 2.7 TCR RNA copies recovered per cell, compared with around 10 by digital PCR, which implies a capture efficiency of approximately 30%. Without barcode sub-clustering, chimeric consensus sequences inflated TCR diversity; chimeras reached as high as 47%. Spiked-in Jurkat TCR RNA (approximately 10 copies' worth), which is not part of the donor repertoire, was contained in the naive libraries. Highly expanded clone sizes could be underestimated because identical TCR molecules may share a barcode. Spiked-in Jurkat TCR RNA equal to a single cell's worth was reported to be detectable even within 1,200,000 naive CD8 T cells. In CMV-specific effector cells, over 99% of molecules were held by clones above 20 RNA copies, whereas under 1% of molecules were held by such clones in naive cells.

The germline V gene yields MNHEY for CDR1 and SVGEGT for CDR2. The junction shows trimming of 5 bases on V and 2 bases on J, plus 9 bases between the germline ends. From its cysteine to its phenylalanine, the CDR3 spans 13 amino acids. Only the CDR3 region is kept as DNA, spanning 39 bases read in frame from base 1. Libraries of naive CD8 T cells were generated from roughly 21,000 to 960,000 sorted cells, with 10%, 30% or 50% of the purified RNA used. On a BD FACSAria II, naive CD8 T cells were FACS-sorted as CD8+CD4-CCR7+CD45RA+ and collected into RLT Plus buffer. Detection sensitivity was tested by spiking Jurkat RNA equal to roughly ten TCR copies' worth into samples containing 20,000-1,000,000 naive CD8 T cells. Enrichment of CD8 T cells was performed with RosetteSep CD8+ T Cell Enrichment Cocktail and Ficoll-Paque, after which ACK red cell lysis was carried out.

The origin of this receptor is a human donor in good health. Some libraries in this study had Jurkat cell RNA spiked in. Sequenced material: naive CD8+ T cells from blood, with Jurkat cell RNA spiked in. The cell subset or site label corresponds to: FACS-sorted CD8+CD4-CCR7+CD45RA+ naive T cells. The chain was built from TRBV6-2 or TRBV6-3 and TRBJ1-2, and TRBD1 may be the D gene, going by 6 matching bases. The sequenced DNA is TGTGCCAGCAGTGGACAGCAGAACTATGGCTACACCTTC. Its amino acids are CASSGQQNYGYTF.